The 8 T cell receptor beta chains given below trace back to one sample, sequenced in a study of T cells in tuberculosis. Generated by immunoSEQ multiplex PCR, the TCRdb table keeps only in-frame clones and is missing some. This sample yields tens of thousands of clones, of which 85% to 95% are seen a single time; about 7.4% belongs to the top ten. Sequenced: PBMCs. Receptor source: a donor under 30 with latent tuberculosis or without tuberculosis infection. Some clones in this sample may be carry-over from other donors' samples.

The rearrangement links TRBV5-1 to TRBJ1-3; D is uncertain. Germline values: CDR1 SGHRS, CDR2 YFSETQ. V was trimmed by 1 base and J by 1 base, leaving 15 bases between them. The length of the CDR3 is 17 residues. The CDR3, as DNA: TGCGCCAGCAGCTTGAACGGGAATTCCTTTTCTGGAAACACCATATATTTT. Translated: CASSLNGNSFSGNTIYF.

The chain employs TRBV9 and TRBJ1-1; TRBD1 matches at 8 bases. This CDR3 region has 16 residues. J was trimmed by 0 bases and V by 4 bases; bases with no gene match: 8. The germline CDR1 and CDR2 sequences are SGDLS and YYNGEE. The CDR3 DNA sequence: TGTGCCAGCAGCACCGGACAGGGCGGGATGAACACTGAAGCTTTCTTT. Translating it yields CASSTGQGGMNTEAFF.

This clone appeared a few times. V usage is TRBV4-1 and J usage is TRBJ1-1; D is perhaps TRBD1 (6 bases). Germline assignment: CDR1 MGHRA and CDR2 YSYEKL. The CDR3 covers 16 residues. V was shortened by 4 bases and J by 1 base, with 16 bases between the two germline ends. The CDR3, as DNA: TGCGCCAGCAGCCTTCGGGACACTACACAGAACACTGAAGCTTTCTTT. The encoded protein is CASSLRDTTQNTEAFF.

The J gene is TRBJ1-1, the V gene TRBV5-1; D is uncertain. CDR3 length: 14 amino acids. The V end lost 0 bases, the J end lost 5 bases, and 11 bases lay between the germline ends. From germline, CDR1 is SGHRS and CDR2 YFSETQ. This CDR3 reads CASSLANPRTEAFF. CDR3 DNA: TGCGCCAGCAGCTTGGCCAACCCCAGGACTGAAGCTTTCTTT.

The genes are TRBV7-9 and TRBJ1-2; TRBD1 might be the D (5 bases). Germline CDR1 and CDR2: SEHNR and FQNEAQ (reference sequence). The CDR3 loop spans 12 amino acids. V was cut by 1 base and J by 6 bases, with 6 bases left in between. DNA of the CDR3: TGTGCCAGCAGCTTAGAGGGGAATGGCTACACCTTC. Protein: CASSLEGNGYTF. The variable domain in full, with the rest retrieved from reference TRBV7-9 and TRBJ1-2, is DTGVSQNPRHKITKRGQNVTFRCDPISEHNRLYWYRQTLGQGPEFLTYFQNEAQLEKSRLLSDRFSAERPKGSFSTLEIQRTEQGDSAMYLCASSLEGNGYTFGSGTRLTVV.

The J gene is TRBJ1-1, the V gene TRBV2; D may be TRBD1 (5 bases). Germline V gene data show CDR1 as SNHLY and CDR2 as FYNNEI. The CDR3 is made up of 10 amino acids. Trimming took 8 bases from V and 11 from J, leaving 12 bases between them. The CDR3 is CASRGGAAFF. CDR3 DNA sequence: TGTGCCAGCCGGGGGGGTGCTGCTTTCTTT. Filled out from reference TRBV2 and TRBJ1-1, the complete variable domain reads EPEVTQTPSHQVTQMGQEVILRCVPISNHLYFYWYRQILGQKVEFLVSFYNNEISEKSEIFDDQFSVERPDGSNFTLKIRSTKLEDSAMYFCASRGGAAFFGQGTRLTVV.

This rearrangement joins TRBV9 to TRBJ2-7; TRBD2 is a possible D gene (6 bases). Germline V gene data show CDR1 as SGDLS and CDR2 as YYNGEE. Trimming took off 4 bases at V and 0 bases at J, with 14 bases between the two ends. This CDR3 comprises 15 residues. CDR3 sequence (DNA): TGTGCCAGCAGCCCAGCGGAGGGTAGCTCCTACGAGCAGTACTTC. Encoded protein: CASSPAEGSSYEQYF.

The rearrangement joins TRBV5-1 to TRBJ1-1; a possible D gene is TRBD1 (5 bases). Germline loops: CDR1 SGHRS, CDR2 YFSETQ. Trimming took 1 base from V and 1 from J, leaving 11 bases between them. The CDR3 totals 15 residues. This chain's CDR3 is CASSLRRGENTEAFF. The CDR3 bases are TGCGCCAGCAGCTTGAGACGGGGGGAGAACACTGAAGCTTTCTTT.